The 22 T cell receptor beta chains given below trace back to one sample, sequenced in a study of identical twins. TCRdb reprocessed the 5' RACE reads with MiXCR, giving one entry per CDR3 protein. Altogether 200,000 to 250,000 distinct CDR3 sequences are present, about 7.5% being singletons, with the ten largest covering roughly 2%. The same data also contributed to another study, on yellow fever vaccine responses in identical twins.

Sequencing was done on a sample of memory (CD45RO+) T cells sorted from blood. Receptors originate from a woman between 18 and 29 years old in good health.

This clonotype was counted ten times or more. CDR3 sequence (DNA): TGTGCCAGCAGCCAAACCGGGACTAGCGGGAGGGCCGGTTACAATGAGCAGTTCTTC. Protein product: CASSQTGTSGRAGYNEQFF. The chain is built from TRBV3-1 and TRBJ2-1; 16 bases fit TRBD2. The V and J ends lost 2 bases and 4 bases, in that order; junction bases with no gene match: 8. This CDR3 has 19 residues. The germline CDR1 and CDR2 sequences are LGHDT and YNNKEL (reference sequence).

This clonotype was detected many times. The V and J genes are TRBV7-2 and TRBJ2-1, with 7 bases lining up with TRBD1. V shed 1 base and J 8 bases; nucleotides not matched to a gene: 5. CDR3 length equals 14 residues. Per the germline V gene, CDR1 is SGHTA and CDR2 is FQGNSA. Here the CDR3 DNA reads TGTGCCAGCAGCTTAGTACAGGGGATCGATGAGCAGTTCTTC. Its translation is CASSLVQGIDEQFF.

In its sample, this clonotype was seen a few times. This chain uses TRBV11-3 with TRBJ2-7, with D perhaps matching TRBD2 (6 bases). Germline CDR1 is SGHNT and CDR2 is YENEEA. V lost 3 bases and J 6 bases, leaving 12 bases between the germline ends. This CDR3 region has 13 residues. As DNA, the CDR3 is TGTGCCAGCAGCTTGGAACTAGCATCCGAGCAGTACTTC. Encoded protein: CASSLELASEQYF. The whole variable domain, remainder taken from reference TRBV11-3 and TRBJ2-7, is EAGVVQSPRYKIIEKKQPVAFWCNPISGHNTLYWYLQNLGQGPELLIRYENEEAVDDSQLPKDRFSAERLKGVDSTLKIQPAELGDSAVYLCASSLELASEQYFGPGTRLTVT.

Many counts were recorded for this clonotype. The gene calls are TRBV29-1 and TRBJ2-7, with D perhaps given as TRBD1 or TRBD2 (6 bases each). The germline V gene encodes CDR1 SQVTM and CDR2 ANQGSEA. CDR3 length equals 11 residues. The V gene lost 6 bases and the J gene lost 6 bases, with 12 bases spanning the gap. The CDR3 here is CSVGGWGEQYF. Here the CDR3 DNA reads TGCAGCGTCGGGGGCTGGGGCGAGCAGTACTTC.

The chain is built from TRBV6-4 and TRBJ2-3; D may match TRBD1 or TRBD2 (5 bases each). V lost 5 bases, J lost 6 bases, and 12 bases lay in between. Germline lookup yields CDR1 MRHNA and CDR2 SNTAGT. The CDR3 consists of 13 residues. In DNA, the CDR3 is TGTGCCAGCAGTTTAGGTGAGGGGGATACGCAGTATTTT. Translating it yields CASSLGEGDTQYF.

CDR3 sequence reads: CASRPSASGQTQYF. The CDR3 DNA reads TGTGCCAGCCGCCCAAGTGCTAGCGGGCAGACCCAGTACTTC. The V call is TRBV5-4, the J call TRBJ2-5; TRBD2 agrees at 8 bases. Germline-derived CDR1 and CDR2 are SGHNT and YYREEE (reference sequence). Trimming at V came to 7 bases and at J to 6 bases, leaving 11 bases not matched to a gene. The length of the CDR3 is 14 residues.

This clonotype was seen at least ten times. The rearrangement links TRBV12-3 or TRBV12-4 to TRBJ1-3; no clear D. The length of the CDR3 is 15 residues. V shed 8 bases and J shed 0 bases, with 14 bases lying between them. Here the CDR3 reads CASAARITSGNTIYF. The CDR3 coding sequence is TGTGCCAGCGCGGCCCGGATTACCTCTGGAAACACCATATATTTT.

This clonotype was counted ten times or more. The rearrangement links TRBV5-5 to TRBJ2-7, with TRBD1 matching over 7 bases. The CDR3 covers 13 residues. CDR1 is SGHKS and CDR2 is YYEKEE in the germline V gene (reference sequence). V lost 4 bases, J lost 6 bases, and 7 bases stayed unmatched. The CDR3 nucleotides are TGTGCCAGCAGCCCCCCCAGGGGGACCGAGCAGTACTTC. Translation: CASSPPRGTEQYF. Based on the CDR3 plus reference TRBV5-5 and TRBJ2-7, the full variable domain is DAGVTQSPTHLIKTRGQQVTLRCSPISGHKSVSWYQQVLGQGPQFIFQYYEKEERGRGNFPDRFSARQFPNYSSELNVNALLLGDSALYLCASSPPRGTEQYFGPGTRLTVT.

This clonotype was seen a few times. The chain employs TRBV12-3 or TRBV12-4 and TRBJ1-2; 7 bases align to TRBD1. The V and J ends lost 7 bases and 2 bases, in that order; junction bases with no gene match: 10. The CDR3 loop spans 15 amino acids. Written as DNA, the CDR3 is TGTGCCAGCATCGACTCGGACAGGCGGAACTATGGCTACACCTTC. This encodes CASIDSDRRNYGYTF.

This chain links TRBV7-2 with TRBJ1-1; tentatively, D is TRBD1 (6 bases). Trimming removed 5 bases from V and 0 bases from J, with 13 bases in between. CDR1 and CDR2 (germline): SGHTA, FQGNSA. There are 15 residues in the CDR3. The CDR3 spells CASSITGIMNTEAFF. The CDR3 DNA follows: TGTGCCAGCAGCATAACAGGGATCATGAACACTGAAGCTTTCTTT.

This clonotype has at least ten counts. The chain recombines TRBV3-1 with TRBJ2-5; possible D gene TRBD1, 6 bases. Germline V lookup: CDR1 LGHDT, CDR2 YNNKEL (reference sequence). The CDR3 is 16 amino acids. Between the trimmed V and J ends, which lost 1 base and 1 base, there was a span of 13 bases. CDR3 region: CASSQGGGRAQETQYF. The CDR3 DNA is TGTGCCAGCAGCCAAGGAGGGGGAAGGGCCCAAGAGACCCAGTACTTC.

This clonotype has a count of ten or more. This chain links TRBV12-3 or TRBV12-4 with TRBJ2-3; 7 bases line up with TRBD2. There are 15 residues in the CDR3. The V and J ends lost 7 bases and 0 bases, in that order; junction bases with no gene match: 7. The CDR3 nucleotides read TGTGCCAGCACCCCTGAGGGAGGGAGCACAGATACGCAGTATTTT. Amino acids: CASTPEGGSTDTQYF.

In this sample, this clonotype turned up a few times. The CDR3 region has the DNA TGTGCCAGCAGCTCAGCGGGGGGCACAGATACGCAGTATTTT. It is translated as CASSSAGGTDTQYF. The chain recombines TRBV7-2 with TRBJ2-3; 8 nucleotides match TRBD2. V trimming: 4 bases; J trimming: 1 base; junction bases outside the gene matches: 1. The CDR3 runs 14 residues. Germline V gene lookup returns CDR1 SGHTA and CDR2 FQGNSA.

This clonotype was picked up a small number of times. The rearrangement uses TRBV18 and TRBJ2-5, with D uncertain. V lost 1 base to trimming and J lost 3 bases, with 6 bases between them. Germline V CDR1 and CDR2: KGHSH, LQKENI. The CDR3 is made up of 13 amino acids. The CDR3 DNA sequence: TGTGCCAGCTCACCACAGCCGGAAGAGACCCAGTACTTC. Translation: CASSPQPEETQYF.

About this clonotype: A much larger clone sits a single nucleotide away, making a read error possible. This chain joins TRBV5-6 and TRBJ1-4; weak D call: TRBD1 (6 bases). This CDR3 region has 15 residues. Germline V gives CDR1 SGHDT, CDR2 YYEEEE. V gave up 7 bases and J gave up 7 bases, with 20 bases separating them. The DNA for the CDR3 is TGTGCCAGCGCCGCCTGGGGGGGCGGAGGTGAAAAACTGTTTTTT. Its translation: CASAAWGGGGEKLFF.

V and J are TRBV7-9 and TRBJ2-1; tentative D call: TRBD2 (6 bases). CDR3 size: 15 residues. Germline CDR1 is SEHNR and CDR2 is FQNEAQ (reference sequence). Trimming removed 2 bases from V and 6 bases from J, with 14 bases in between. The DNA for the CDR3 is TGTGCCAGCAGCTTATCGGACGCGGGACTCAATGAGCAGTTCTTC. Its translation is CASSLSDAGLNEQFF.

The chain joins TRBV18 to TRBJ2-1; 8 bases are a match to TRBD2. The CDR3 has 16 residues. Germline-derived CDR1 and CDR2 are KGHSH and LQKENI. The V gene end was trimmed by 0 bases and the J gene end by 8 bases; junction bases not matched to a gene: 9. The CDR3 sequence: CASSPPTGGLSDEQFF. DNA of the CDR3: TGTGCCAGCTCACCACCTACGGGAGGGCTTAGCGATGAGCAGTTCTTC.

This clonotype was detected many times. The rearrangement joins TRBV6-5 to TRBJ2-1, with 8 bases matching TRBD2. After removal of 4 bases from V and 9 bases from J, the junction contained 11 bases not matched to a gene. The CDR3 loop spans 15 amino acids. From germline, CDR1 is MNHEY and CDR2 SVGAGI. This chain's CDR3 is CASSSPNGGASEQFF. In DNA form, the CDR3 reads TGTGCCAGCAGTTCCCCTAACGGGGGGGCTTCTGAGCAGTTCTTC.

This clonotype was counted at least ten times. This chain links TRBV20-1 with TRBJ2-1; D not certain. The CDR3 loop spans 15 amino acids. CDR1 is DFQATT, CDR2 SNEGSKA, per germline (reference sequence). Trimming removed 3 bases at V and 5 bases at J, with 17 bases between. CDR3 amino acids: CSASRFGQHDNEQFF. CDR3 coding DNA: TGCAGTGCTAGCCGCTTCGGCCAACACGACAATGAGCAGTTCTTC.

This clonotype occurred many times. The chain has TRBV15 and TRBJ1-5, with 9 bases lining up with TRBD1. This CDR3 is built from 15 residues. Unmatched junction bases numbered 3, after V lost 3 bases and J lost 3 bases. Germline CDR1 reads LNHNV; CDR2 reads YYDKDF (reference sequence). CDR3 residues: CATSRGQGLNQPQHF. The CDR3 DNA is TGTGCCACCAGCAGGGGACAGGGACTCAATCAGCCCCAGCATTTT. Filled out from reference TRBV15 and TRBJ1-5, the complete variable domain reads DAMVIQNPRYQVTQFGKPVTLSCSQTLNHNVMYWYQQKSSQAPKLLFHYYDKDFNNEADTPDNFQSRRPNTSFCFLDIRSPGLGDTAMYLCATSRGQGLNQPQHFGDGTRLSIL.

This clonotype was recorded many times. The J gene is TRBJ2-1, the V gene TRBV28; 11 nucleotides match TRBD2. The germline V gene encodes CDR1 MDHEN and CDR2 SYDVKM. V was clipped by 6 bases and J by 5 bases; unmatched bases: 9. The CDR3 is 16 amino acids. CDR3 nucleotides: TGTGCCAGCAGCGGACCGGGACTAGCGGCCAACAATGAGCAGTTCTTC. As protein: CASSGPGLAANNEQFF.

This clonotype was picked up a small number of times. The chain links TRBV29-1 to TRBJ2-4, with unresolved D. V was trimmed by 1 base and J by 0 bases, leaving 13 bases between them. The CDR3 is 16 amino acids. From germline, CDR1 is SQVTM and CDR2 ANQGSEA. CDR3 in amino acids: CSVEGLYDVAKNIQYF. The CDR3 DNA reads TGCAGCGTTGAAGGGCTGTATGATGTAGCCAAAAACATTCAGTACTTC.